This TCR beta chain was found in a study of shared clonotypes between healthy human individuals. Findings and limits, study-wide: Sequencing depth was predicted to influence how clonotypes are shared among donors.

Naive CD8 cells comprised CD45RO-negative, CCR7-positively selected cells, excluding terminally differentiated effector memory CD45RA+ cells. Germline V gene data show CDR1 as SQVTM and CDR2 as ANQGSEA. Trimming stripped 0 bases from V and 1 base from J, with 6 bases between. The CDR3 loop spans 13 amino acids. The study ran the assay at deep level. Profiling relied on immunoSEQ multiplex PCR, and the TCRdb table lists in-frame clones only, not all of them. Here the sample spans more than 2 million clones, roughly 93% being singletons. As concerns this clone: Its antigen remains unknown. The sample has other DNA sequences that encode this CDR3 too.

The chain combines TRBV29-1 with TRBJ1-1; TRBD1 is a possible D gene (5 bases). This clonotype was obtained from a man aged 18 to 35 in good health. Some clones in this sample may be carry-over from other donors' samples. Source material: naive CD8+ T cells from PBMCs. The CDR3 sequence is CSVEDRENTEAFF. DNA for the CDR3: TGCAGCGTTGAAGACAGGGAGAACACTGAAGCTTTCTTT.